The 14 T cell receptor beta chains reported below all come from one sample, sequenced in a study of human T cells and chemical hapten exposure (dated by TCRdb to the early 2020s). Receptors were amplified or captured by RACE. Data came from a NextSeq 500. TCRdb took the public reads, trimmed them with fastp at Q25, ran MiXCR for clone calling and kept in-frame beta chains. Every distinct CDR3 protein forms one entry, paired with its most common genes and DNA. Recorded for this sample are about 270,000 distinct CDR3 sequences; 7.5% to 8% of them occurred a single time. 1.2% of the sample is taken by the ten largest. This specimen's time point label, interpreted: pre-sensitization, week 0. The sample's treatment or condition label, decoded: therapeutic diphenylcyclopropenone sensitization with weekly scalp DPC. Sequenced here: whole blood, sampled in connection with sensitization to the hapten diphenylcyclopropenone (DPC). These receptor sequences come from a man between 18 and 29 years old with alopecia areata. Some clones in this sample may be carry-over from other donors' samples.

This clonotype was picked up many times. V usage is TRBV6-2 or TRBV6-3 and J usage is TRBJ1-5; D ambiguous. The germline CDR1 and CDR2 sequences are MNHEY and SVGEGT. V lost 2 bases to trimming and J lost 6 bases, with 2 bases between them. The CDR3 contains 11 residues. The CDR3 here is CASSYPQPQHF. The CDR3 nucleotides read TGTGCCAGCAGTTACCCTCAGCCCCAGCATTTT.

The chain links TRBV28 to TRBJ1-5; D remains ambiguous. Trimming pared 6 bases from V and 0 bases from J, leaving 9 bases between. Germline V lookup: CDR1 MDHEN, CDR2 SYDVKM. The CDR3 totals 14 residues. The CDR3 DNA is TGTGCCAGCAGAAACAGTGATAGCAATCAGCCCCAGCATTTT. It encodes CASRNSDSNQPQHF.

This clonotype has at least ten counts. The chain carries TRBV7-9 and TRBJ2-7; D gene uncertain. Germline V CDR1 and CDR2: SEHNR, FQNEAQ (reference sequence). The germline V and J ends were trimmed by 5 bases and 0 bases, with 8 bases remaining between them. The CDR3 is made up of 13 amino acids. The DNA for the CDR3 is TGTGCCAGCAGCGCCAGGCTCTCCTACGAGCAGTACGTC. Protein: CASSARLSYEQYV.

There are a few counts of this clonotype. J is TRBJ1-4 and V is TRBV20-1; no clear D. V was clipped by 2 bases and J by 7 bases, with 23 bases between them. The length of the CDR3 is 17 residues. Germline V gene data show CDR1 as DFQATT and CDR2 as SNEGSKA (reference sequence). The CDR3 is CSARLLPGIERGEKLFF. The CDR3 DNA is TGCAGTGCTAGATTACTACCCGGGATTGAGCGGGGTGAAAAACTGTTTTTT.

This clonotype appeared a few times. The rearrangement links TRBV2 to TRBJ1-4; D may be TRBD1 (6 bases). The germline V gene has CDR1 SNHLY and CDR2 FYNNEI. CDR3 length: 13 residues. V was trimmed by 7 bases and J by 4 bases, leaving 10 bases between them. CDR3 in amino acids: CASTGQRNEKLFF. Here the CDR3 DNA reads TGTGCCAGCACTGGACAGCGTAATGAAAAACTGTTTTTT.

This clonotype was counted at least ten times. V is TRBV7-2 and J is TRBJ2-2; D perhaps matches TRBD1 (6 bases). The germline CDR1 and CDR2 sequences are SGHTA and FQGNSA. This CDR3 comprises 14 residues. The ends were cut back, 7 bases at V and 6 bases at J, with 15 bases in the middle. This CDR3 reads CASTNKPGAGELFF. The CDR3 DNA is TGTGCCAGCACCAATAAGCCAGGGGCCGGGGAGCTGTTTTTT.

This chain links TRBV20-1 with TRBJ2-7; weak D call: TRBD2 (5 bases). Germline V gene lookup returns CDR1 DFQATT and CDR2 SNEGSKA (reference sequence). The CDR3 sequence is 14 residues long. Trimming removed 1 base at V and 0 bases at J, with 10 bases between. In DNA, the CDR3 is TGCAGTGCTAGAGGACGGCGGGTCTCCTACGAGCAGTACTTC. It yields the protein CSARGRRVSYEQYF.

V and J are TRBV25-1 and TRBJ2-3, with no clear D. The germline V gene has CDR1 MGHDK and CDR2 SYGVNS. This CDR3 region has 18 residues. V was shortened by 3 bases and J by 2 bases, with 21 bases between the two germline ends. CDR3 bases: TGTGCCAGCAGTGAGGATCGGGCCGACCCCCGCAACACAGATACGCAGTATTTT. Its translation is CASSEDRADPRNTDTQYF.

The chain employs TRBV6-1 and TRBJ1-1, with no clear D. V lost 5 bases to trimming and J lost 2 bases, with 6 bases between them. In germline, CDR1 is MNHNS, CDR2 SASEGT. The CDR3 contains 12 residues. The CDR3 nucleotides are TGTGCCAGCAGTATCCTAAACACTGAAGCTTTCTTT. Protein: CASSILNTEAFF.

This clonotype came up a few times. The V call is TRBV4-1, the J call TRBJ1-1, with 7 bases identical to TRBD1. The germline V gene encodes CDR1 MGHRA and CDR2 YSYEKL. The ends lost 2 bases at V and 1 base at J; junction bases unmatched: 4. The CDR3 is 15 residues long. The CDR3 bases are TGCGCCAGCAGCCAACCGGGACAGTCGAACACTGAAGCTTTCTTT. Amino acids: CASSQPGQSNTEAFF.

This clonotype has more than one count but fewer than ten. The chain recombines TRBV20-1 with TRBJ1-4; 11 bases map to TRBD1. The J segment lost 8 bases and the V segment lost 6 bases, leaving 14 bases of the junction unmatched. CDR3 length: 16 amino acids. Per the germline V gene, CDR1 is DFQATT and CDR2 is SNEGSKA (reference sequence). CDR3 coding DNA: TGCAGTGCCCCTTGGACAGGGGGCGCCGGTAGGGAAAAACTGTTTTTT. Its translation is CSAPWTGGAGREKLFF.

This clonotype showed up many times. V and J are TRBV4-1 and TRBJ2-7; TRBD1 or TRBD2 may be the D gene (5 bases each). The germline V and J ends were trimmed by 0 bases and 2 bases, with 11 bases remaining between them. CDR3 length: 15 amino acids. In germline, CDR1 is MGHRA, CDR2 YSYEKL. The chain's CDR3 is CASSQDEGRAYEQYF. The CDR3 nucleotides read TGCGCCAGCAGCCAAGATGAGGGCAGGGCCTACGAGCAGTACTTC.

This clonotype has at least ten counts. The V call is TRBV4-3, the J call TRBJ1-1; 8 nucleotides line up with TRBD1. Looked up from germline, CDR1 is LGHNA and CDR2 is YSLEER. The CDR3 is 15 amino acids. The junction had 7 bases not matched to a gene; V was cut back by 3 bases and J by 4 bases. CDR3 nucleotides: TGCGCCAGCAGCCAGCGGGACAGGAGGGGCACTGAAGCTTTCTTT. Residues: CASSQRDRRGTEAFF.

The sample holds many counts of this clonotype. J is TRBJ2-3 and V is TRBV4-1; D is ambiguous. CDR3 size: 14 residues. CDR1 and CDR2 (germline): MGHRA, YSYEKL. V was cut by 4 bases and J by 5 bases, with 13 bases left in between. CDR3 region: CASSPKPPGDTQYF. In DNA, the CDR3 is TGCGCCAGCAGCCCAAAGCCACCGGGAGATACGCAGTATTTT.